This T cell receptor beta chain comes out of a study of identical twins. Study-wide results and limits: The authors noted that invariant MAIT and iNKT cells could partly confound zero-insertion analyses. Abundant beta clonotypes from cord blood bore fewer insertions; memory repertoires lacked this pattern.

Only healthy Caucasians were included as donors. In regard to this clonotype: Its antigen is as yet unknown.

The V gene's germline CDR1 is MNHNS and CDR2 SASEGT. V trimming: 7 bases; J trimming: 4 bases; junction bases outside the gene matches: 20. The CDR3 is 19 amino acids. cDNA molecules carried unique molecular identifiers, and template switching added a universal primer site. TCRdb re-derived calls from the 5' RACE reads in MiXCR, one entry per CDR3 protein. The sample lists fewer than 500,000 distinct CDR3 sequences, roughly an eighth occurring once. The same data also went into a second study, on yellow fever vaccine responses in identical twins.

Sample: CD4+ T cells sorted from blood. This clonotype was obtained from a young woman in good health. This sequence joins TRBV6-1 and TRBJ2-3; 10 positions match TRBD1. The CDR3 protein is CASTRLKPGQGIVPDTQYF. Here the CDR3 DNA reads TGTGCCAGCACCCGCCTCAAACCGGGACAGGGGATAGTCCCAGATACGCAGTATTTT.